This T cell receptor beta chain came from a study of blood T cell repertoires in COVID-19. Clones were read by immunoSEQ multiplex PCR, and TCRdb kept only the in-frame ones, dropping some. The sample carries approximately 240,000 clones, 80% to 85% recorded once. This clonotype was sampled from a woman in her 30s who had recovered from COVID-19. Sequenced material: peripheral blood.

CDR3 region: CASSYDGVANTGELFF. CDR3 nucleotide sequence: TGTGCCAGCAGTTACGACGGGGTAGCGAACACCGGGGAGCTGTTTTTT. This chain connects TRBV6-5 to TRBJ2-2; perhaps TRBD2 as D (5 bases). Per germline, CDR1 MNHEY and CDR2 SVGAGI. Trimming took off 2 bases at V and 0 bases at J, with 10 bases between the two ends. CDR3 length equals 16 residues.